This is a list of T cell receptor beta chains from one sample in a study of cytomegalovirus exposure and HLA in healthy donors. Clones were read by immunoSEQ multiplex PCR, and TCRdb kept only the in-frame ones, dropping some. The sample shows 250,000 to 350,000 clones, more than 55% of them seen only once. Sample: PBMCs. These receptors were collected from a female donor in good health and CMV-seronegative. Each CDR3 is given with its conserved first and last residue.

>TRBV6-1|TRBJ1-2
CASSARFGGGTGNGYTF
>TRBV6-8|TRBJ2-6
CASSYSFRLPSSGANVLTF
>TRBV6-5|TRBJ2-2
CASSYSRAGTGELFF
>TRBV5-4|TRBJ1-4
CASSIRPGSGGPNEKLFF
>TRBV27|TRBJ1-2
CASSLSLGGYTF
>TRBV14|TRBJ2-2
CASSQGLTSGRGNTGELFF
>TRBV2|TRBJ1-6
CASKENGNNSPLHF
>TRBV7-8|TRBJ2-4
CASSLAVWGELAKNIQYF
>TRBV5-1|TRBJ2-1
CASSLPGTGAYNEQFF
>TRBV28|TRBJ2-2
CASSLTGGYGELFF
>TRBV5-1|TRBJ2-1
CASSRSYNEQFF
>TRBV7-2|TRBJ2-7
CASSLAGTSDYEQYF
>TRBV5-1|TRBJ1-3
CASGSGGSGNTIYF
>TRBV6-6|TRBJ1-1
CASSDRGGTEASF
>TRBV10-2|TRBJ2-2
CASSVAKPNTGELFF
>TRBV7-2|TRBJ2-7
CASSSTSGRPEQYF
>TRBV6-5|TRBJ2-7
CASSYASGGAYEQYF
>TRBV19|TRBJ1-5
CASSYSGGNQPQHF
>TRBV7-9|TRBJ2-3
CASSLGLAADTQYF
>TRBV2|TRBJ2-7
CASSVMVDLGKVYEQYF